This T cell receptor beta chain is drawn from a study of blood T cell repertoires in COVID-19 (dated by TCRdb to the early 2020s). About the full investigation: Samples from collaborators originated in the United States, Italy and Spain and spanned both the acute and convalescent phases of COVID-19. The dataset comprised deeply sampled blood TCRbeta repertoires from subjects exposed to, actively infected with, or recovered from COVID-19. Where HLA class I and class II types were available, the types were taken from metadata supplied by the sample provider, not from assay-based typing. Samples were obtained from the ongoing ImmuneRACE study (first 160 participants) and from about 1,300 subjects provided by 6 global collaborators. The repertoires were released in a freely available public database meant as a resource for research on the immune response to SARS-CoV-2. Sample metadata almost always included a de-identified subject ID, COVID-19 status, age in years and sex. The prospective study material was composed of cDNA or gDNA derived from T cells, B-cell-depleted T cells, or PBMCs.

About this clone itself: Its antigen target is currently unknown. No base quality values were provided; no much bigger clone lies one nucleotide off.

Beyond this particular receptor, the publication reports: The quantity of clinical and demographic metadata differed by source and by participant and was supplied without curation.

In Seattle, one collaborating source enrolled patients while the infection was active and tracked those patients longitudinally over the course of disease. Collaborating institutions collected whole blood in K2EDTA tubes following their own protocols. For TCRbeta analysis, collaborator samples were shipped as frozen whole blood, as isolated PBMCs, or as DNA extracted from either sample type. TCRbeta CDR3 regions were amplified from genomic DNA using the immunoSEQ Assay, a bias-controlled multiplex PCR. For the original study's pipeline: The number of nucleated cells in each sample was estimated from the amplification of reference gene primers within the assay. Sequence reads were collapsed and filtered to measure the absolute abundance of every unique TCRbeta CDR3 rearrangement. For each sample, productive Simpson clonality was calculated as the square root of Simpson's diversity index over productive rearrangements. TCRdb carries this immuneACCESS record with in-frame sequences only. Its versions omit some clonotypes, under half of them owing to an unresolved V gene in the studies checked, with the rest unexplained. Clone size and the V and J calls come from that table; the DNA yielded D and trimming. In this sample the table shows just over 300,000 clones, roughly 89% of which occur a single time. About 2% of the sample lies in the top ten.

Sample: peripheral blood. The clonotype was recovered from a woman in her 30s with COVID-19, enrolled during active disease.

The CDR3 protein sequence reads: CASSQPTTGANYGYTF. The DNA sequence is TGTGCCAGCAGCCAACCTACGACAGGGGCCAACTATGGCTACACCTTC. This chain is built from TRBV4-2 and TRBJ1-2, with 8 central nucleotides matching TRBD1. Reading from cysteine to phenylalanine, the CDR3 counts 16 amino acids. Of all the DNA, just the CDR3 is kept, 48 bases in frame from base 1. Trimming takes 2 bases off V and 2 bases off J; junction bases not matched to a gene: 7. Sequences LGHNA (CDR1) and YNFKEQ (CDR2) are obtained from the germline V gene.